The clone carrying this T cell receptor beta chain showed up just once. This specimen belongs to a study of blood T cell repertoires in COVID-19. Study overall: The United States, Italy and Spain provided the acute and convalescent COVID-19 samples.

Measured with immunoSEQ multiplex PCR; TCRdb has only the in-frame clones, and not every one. The sample lists 200,000 to 250,000 clones; approximately 81% were seen once. The CDR3 is 13 residues long. Trimming cost V 4 bases and J 3 bases, with 10 bases left between them. This rearrangement joins TRBV12-3 or TRBV12-4 to TRBJ2-7; perhaps TRBD2 as D (5 bases). This TCR came from a man aged 25 to 40 with active or convalescent COVID-19. The sample consisted of peripheral blood. This CDR3 is CASSSGNNYEQYF. CDR3 DNA: TGTGCCAGCAGTTCCGGGAATAACTACGAGCAGTACTTC.